These 5 T cell receptor beta chains originate from one sample sequenced in a study of STAT3 mutations in large granular lymphocyte leukemia. The study, taken as a whole, reports: At least one immunodominant TCR beta clonotype appeared in every T-cell large granular lymphocyte leukemia patient.

What these receptors recognize is not known. Sequencing was performed with immunoSEQ multiplex PCR; in TCRdb, only in-frame clones are kept and a portion is missing. The sample yields some 28,000 clones, about three quarters seen once. The sequencing sample was made of peripheral blood mononuclear cells. The receptors originated from a woman between 50 and 59 years old with T-cell large granular lymphocyte leukemia. Some clones in this sample may be carry-over from other donors' samples.

There are a few counts of this clone. This chain links TRBV19 with TRBJ1-2, with TRBD1 identical over 7 bases. Germline trimming cut 4 bases from V and 4 bases from J; bases unmatched to any gene: 15. The V gene's germline CDR1 is LNHDA and CDR2 SQIVND (reference sequence). The CDR3 is 17 amino acids. CDR3 region: CASSKDRILTSTYGYTF. The CDR3 DNA follows: TGTGCCAGTAGTAAGGACAGGATTCTCACTTCTACCTATGGCTACACCTTC. Variable domain in full (rest from reference TRBV19 and TRBJ1-2): DGGITQSPKYLFRKEGQNVTLSCEQNLNHDAMYWYRQDPGQGLRLIYYSQIVNDFQKGDIAEGYSVSREKKESFPLTVTSAQKNPTAFYLCASSKDRILTSTYGYTFGSGTRLTVV.

This rearrangement joins TRBV19 to TRBJ2-1, with D perhaps TRBD1 or TRBD2 (5 bases each). Trimming pared 3 bases from V and 1 base from J, leaving 10 bases between. Germline CDR1 LNHDA, CDR2 SQIVND (reference sequence). The CDR3 sequence is 15 residues long. This chain's CDR3 is CASSIARESYNEQFF. The CDR3, as DNA: TGTGCCAGTAGTATTGCCAGGGAGTCCTACAATGAGCAGTTCTTC.

The J gene is TRBJ1-2, the V gene TRBV7-7, with TRBD1 identical over 7 bases. The CDR3 is 11 amino acids. Unmatched junction bases numbered 7, after V lost 10 bases and J lost 8 bases. Germline CDR1 is SSHAT and CDR2 is FNYEAQ (reference sequence). In DNA, the CDR3 is TGTGCCATTAGACAGGGCATAGGCTACACCTTC. Translation: CAIRQGIGYTF.

The gene calls are TRBV5-6 and TRBJ2-5; no firm D call. This CDR3 region has 14 residues. Germline loops: CDR1 SGHDT, CDR2 YYEEEE. Trimming took 0 bases from V and 4 from J, leaving 10 bases between them. The CDR3 region is CASSLDLAGETQYF. As DNA, the CDR3 is TGTGCCAGCAGCTTGGACCTGGCTGGAGAGACCCAGTACTTC.

The gene calls are TRBV28 and TRBJ1-1; D not certain. V lost 8 bases and J 3 bases, leaving 16 bases between the germline ends. CDR3 length: 14 residues. Per the germline V gene, CDR1 is MDHEN and CDR2 is SYDVKM. The CDR3 loop reads CASQKWGGDTEAFF. CDR3 nucleotides: TGTGCCAGCCAAAAGTGGGGAGGTGACACTGAAGCTTTCTTT.